These T cell receptor beta chains were read from a single sample in a study of blood T cell repertoires in COVID-19. Using immunoSEQ multiplex PCR, the repertoire was profiled, and TCRdb retains in-frame clones only, with some absent. The sample includes more than 95,000 clones, about 77% of them seen just once. The specimen sequenced was peripheral blood. The receptors stem from a human donor in a cohort sampled during active COVID-19. The CDR3 runs from the conserved cysteine through the conserved F or W. A D gene is named only where the DNA matches it firmly. The size field is filled for only some rows; it gives once, few, many or a size class.

abundance: -
v_gene: TRBV15
d_gene: TRBD1
j_gene: TRBJ1-4
CDR3aa: CATSAGTGGVLNEKLFF
CDR3nt: TGTGCCACCAGCGCCGGGACAGGGGGAGTCCTAAATGAAAAACTGTTTTTT

abundance: -
v_gene: TRBV6-2/TRBV6-3
d_gene: -
j_gene: TRBJ2-5
CDR3aa: CASSYGPGQMLQETQYF
CDR3nt: TGTGCCAGCAGTTACGGTCCGGGACAAATGCTCCAAGAGACCCAGTACTTC

abundance: -
v_gene: TRBV6-5
d_gene: -
j_gene: TRBJ1-1
CDR3aa: CASKTGGTEAFF
CDR3nt: TGTGCCAGCAAGACTGGGGGGACTGAAGCTTTCTTT

abundance: -
v_gene: TRBV2
d_gene: -
j_gene: TRBJ1-5
CDR3aa: CASTGGNQPQHF
CDR3nt: TGTGCCAGCACCGGGGGCAATCAGCCCCAGCATTTT

abundance: few
v_gene: TRBV25-1
d_gene: -
j_gene: TRBJ1-6
CDR3aa: CASSLPGGRNSPLHF
CDR3nt: TGTGCCAGCAGCCTGCCCGGGGGGAGGAATTCACCCCTCCACTTT

abundance: many
v_gene: TRBV5-6
d_gene: -
j_gene: TRBJ1-3
CDR3aa: CASSLSWGGRGNTIYF
CDR3nt: TGTGCCAGCAGCTTAAGTTGGGGGGGAAGAGGAAACACCATATATTTT

abundance: -
v_gene: TRBV11-1
d_gene: -
j_gene: TRBJ1-1
CDR3aa: CASSSGIQGGLAEAFF
CDR3nt: TGTGCCAGCAGCTCAGGGATTCAGGGCGGATTGGCTGAAGCTTTCTTT

abundance: -
v_gene: TRBV19
d_gene: TRBD2
j_gene: TRBJ2-1
CDR3aa: CASGTSGRTNEQFF
CDR3nt: TGTGCCAGTGGGACTAGCGGGAGAACTAATGAGCAGTTCTTC

abundance: -
v_gene: TRBV7-2
d_gene: TRBD1
j_gene: TRBJ1-6
CDR3aa: CASSLWAGTGGSPLHF
CDR3nt: TGTGCCAGCAGCTTATGGGCCGGGACAGGGGGTTCACCCCTCCACTTT

abundance: -
v_gene: TRBV19
d_gene: TRBD2
j_gene: TRBJ2-5
CDR3aa: CASSLSGTQETQYF
CDR3nt: TGTGCCAGTAGCCTTAGCGGGACCCAAGAGACCCAGTACTTC

abundance: -
v_gene: TRBV2
d_gene: TRBD2
j_gene: TRBJ2-1
CDR3aa: CASREEREDEQFF
CDR3nt: TGTGCCAGCAGGGAAGAGCGGGAGGATGAGCAGTTCTTC

abundance: once
v_gene: TRBV28
d_gene: TRBD2
j_gene: TRBJ2-2
CDR3aa: CASSLSPGLAGFRTGELFF
CDR3nt: TGTGCCAGCAGTTTATCCCCGGGACTAGCGGGATTTCGCACCGGGGAGCTGTTTTTT

abundance: -
v_gene: TRBV28
d_gene: TRBD1
j_gene: TRBJ1-2
CDR3aa: CASSLGQGLDYTF
CDR3nt: TGTGCCAGCAGCCTGGGACAGGGCTTGGACTACACCTTC

abundance: -
v_gene: TRBV10-1
d_gene: TRBD1
j_gene: TRBJ1-5
CDR3aa: CASSARDRAEPQHF
CDR3nt: TGCGCCAGCAGTGCTCGGGACAGGGCAGAGCCCCAGCATTTT

abundance: -
v_gene: TRBV11-2
d_gene: TRBD2
j_gene: TRBJ2-1
CDR3aa: CASSSTSGSYEQFF
CDR3nt: TGTGCCAGCAGCTCGACTAGCGGGAGCTATGAGCAGTTCTTC

abundance: -
v_gene: TRBV7-8
d_gene: -
j_gene: TRBJ2-7
CDR3aa: CASSLRRRVGYEQYF
CDR3nt: TGTGCCAGCAGCTTAAGGCGCAGGGTTGGCTACGAGCAGTACTTC

abundance: -
v_gene: TRBV30
d_gene: -
j_gene: TRBJ2-5
CDR3aa: CAWGAGHLGETQYF
CDR3nt: TGTGCCTGGGGAGCGGGACACCTCGGGGAGACCCAGTACTTC

abundance: -
v_gene: TRBV27
d_gene: TRBD1
j_gene: TRBJ2-7
CDR3aa: CASSAGTGLYEQYF
CDR3nt: TGTGCCAGCAGTGCCGGGACAGGTCTCTACGAGCAGTACTTC

abundance: -
v_gene: TRBV7-9
d_gene: TRBD1
j_gene: TRBJ1-3
CDR3aa: CASSWGQGDGNTIYF
CDR3nt: TGTGCCAGCAGCTGGGGACAGGGGGACGGAAACACCATATATTTT

abundance: -
v_gene: TRBV4-3
d_gene: -
j_gene: TRBJ1-2
CDR3aa: CASSQTLSTGTYGYTF
CDR3nt: TGCGCCAGCAGCCAAACCCTATCGACAGGAACCTATGGCTACACCTTC

abundance: once
v_gene: TRBV29-1
d_gene: -
j_gene: TRBJ2-2
CDR3aa: CSVTDDTGELFF
CDR3nt: TGCAGCGTTACAGACGACACCGGGGAGCTGTTTTTT

abundance: -
v_gene: TRBV2
d_gene: -
j_gene: TRBJ2-2
CDR3aa: CASLGQNTGELFF
CDR3nt: TGTGCCAGCCTGGGACAGAACACCGGGGAGCTGTTTTTT

abundance: -
v_gene: TRBV5-4
d_gene: -
j_gene: TRBJ2-7
CDR3aa: CASSLWASKNEQYF
CDR3nt: TGTGCCAGCAGCTTGTGGGCCAGTAAAAACGAGCAGTACTTC

abundance: -
v_gene: TRBV4-2
d_gene: TRBD1
j_gene: TRBJ1-2
CDR3aa: CASSPSSGGPYYGYTF
CDR3nt: TGTGCCAGCAGCCCCTCCTCAGGGGGCCCCTACTATGGCTACACCTTC

abundance: -
v_gene: TRBV2
d_gene: -
j_gene: TRBJ2-1
CDR3aa: CASRSQGSYNEQFF
CDR3nt: TGTGCCAGCAGGTCTCAGGGGTCCTACAATGAGCAGTTCTTC

abundance: -
v_gene: TRBV11-2
d_gene: TRBD2
j_gene: TRBJ2-3
CDR3aa: CASSLTGGVIDTQYF
CDR3nt: TGTGCCAGCAGCTTAACCGGGGGGGTGATAGATACGCAGTATTTT

abundance: -
v_gene: TRBV6-6
d_gene: -
j_gene: TRBJ1-2
CDR3aa: CASDPGGAWDGYTF
CDR3nt: TGTGCCAGCGACCCGGGGGGAGCTTGGGATGGCTACACCTTC

abundance: -
v_gene: TRBV28
d_gene: -
j_gene: TRBJ1-1
CDR3aa: CASSLGGARNTEAFF
CDR3nt: TGTGCCAGCAGTTTAGGGGGGGCTCGGAACACTGAAGCTTTCTTT

abundance: many
v_gene: TRBV6-2/TRBV6-3
d_gene: -
j_gene: TRBJ2-3
CDR3aa: CASSSEGGVKTDTQYF
CDR3nt: TGTGCCAGCAGTTCTGAAGGAGGGGTGAAGACAGATACGCAGTATTTT

abundance: -
v_gene: TRBV6-5
d_gene: TRBD1
j_gene: TRBJ2-7
CDR3aa: CASRNDRGNYEQYF
CDR3nt: TGTGCCAGCAGAAACGACAGGGGGAACTACGAGCAGTACTTC

abundance: -
v_gene: TRBV19
d_gene: TRBD1
j_gene: TRBJ1-2
CDR3aa: CASSGQGYGYTF
CDR3nt: TGTGCCAGTAGCGGACAGGGCTATGGCTACACCTTC

abundance: -
v_gene: TRBV19
d_gene: TRBD2
j_gene: TRBJ2-1
CDR3aa: CASSRTSGRADNEQFF
CDR3nt: TGTGCCAGTAGTCGGACTAGCGGGAGGGCCGACAATGAGCAGTTCTTC

abundance: -
v_gene: TRBV5-8
d_gene: -
j_gene: TRBJ1-4
CDR3aa: CASSPGGGMNEKLFF
CDR3nt: TGTGCCAGCAGCCCCGGGGGGGGAATGAATGAAAAACTGTTTTTT

abundance: -
v_gene: TRBV27
d_gene: -
j_gene: TRBJ2-2
CDR3aa: CASSLSRATGELFF
CDR3nt: TGTGCCAGCAGTTTATCGAGGGCCACCGGGGAGCTGTTTTTT

abundance: few
v_gene: TRBV2
d_gene: TRBD1
j_gene: TRBJ1-3
CDR3aa: CASSADRVGNTIYF
CDR3nt: TGTGCCAGCAGTGCCGACAGGGTTGGAAACACCATATATTTT

abundance: -
v_gene: TRBV7-2
d_gene: -
j_gene: TRBJ2-2
CDR3aa: CASIGTGELFF
CDR3nt: TGTGCCAGCATCGGGACCGGGGAGCTGTTTTTT

abundance: -
v_gene: TRBV5-1
d_gene: TRBD1
j_gene: TRBJ2-2
CDR3aa: CASSSGTAGNTGELFF
CDR3nt: TGCGCCAGCAGCTCCGGGACAGCCGGTAACACCGGGGAGCTGTTTTTT

abundance: -
v_gene: TRBV29-1
d_gene: -
j_gene: TRBJ1-1
CDR3aa: CSANLNTEAFF
CDR3nt: TGCAGCGCGAACTTGAACACTGAAGCTTTCTTT

abundance: -
v_gene: TRBV7-2
d_gene: -
j_gene: TRBJ2-2
CDR3aa: CASSLVGGDRELFF
CDR3nt: TGTGCCAGCAGCTTAGTCGGTGGGGACAGGGAGCTGTTTTTT

abundance: -
v_gene: TRBV11-2
d_gene: TRBD2
j_gene: TRBJ2-4
CDR3aa: CASSRQAGGKNIQYF
CDR3nt: TGTGCCAGCAGCAGACAAGCGGGGGGGAAAAACATTCAGTACTTC

abundance: many
v_gene: TRBV29-1
d_gene: TRBD1
j_gene: TRBJ1-1
CDR3aa: CSVEEQGMNTEAFF
CDR3nt: TGCAGCGTTGAGGAACAGGGGATGAACACTGAAGCTTTCTTT

abundance: -
v_gene: TRBV6-6
d_gene: -
j_gene: TRBJ2-2
CDR3aa: CASSYNPDTGELFF
CDR3nt: TGTGCCAGCAGTTATAATCCGGACACCGGGGAGCTGTTTTTT

abundance: many
v_gene: TRBV2
d_gene: -
j_gene: TRBJ1-6
CDR3aa: CASSEAGGYNSPLHF
CDR3nt: TGTGCCAGCAGTGAAGCGGGGGGTTATAATTCACCCCTCCACTTT

abundance: -
v_gene: TRBV3-1/TRBV3-2
d_gene: TRBD2
j_gene: TRBJ2-1
CDR3aa: CASSQELAGTNEQFF
CDR3nt: TGTGCCAGCAGCCAAGAGTTAGCGGGGACCAATGAGCAGTTCTTC

abundance: -
v_gene: TRBV28
d_gene: TRBD1
j_gene: TRBJ2-1
CDR3aa: CASSHNRDRVYNEQFF
CDR3nt: TGTGCCAGCAGCCATAATCGGGACAGGGTCTACAATGAGCAGTTCTTC

abundance: few
v_gene: TRBV3-1/TRBV3-2
d_gene: -
j_gene: TRBJ1-1
CDR3aa: CASSHSGRLEAFF
CDR3nt: TGTGCCAGCAGCCATTCCGGGAGGCTAGAAGCTTTCTTT

abundance: -
v_gene: TRBV2
d_gene: TRBD2
j_gene: TRBJ2-5
CDR3aa: CASSLTSGGAETQYF
CDR3nt: TGTGCCAGCAGTTTGACTAGCGGGGGGGCTGAGACCCAGTACTTC

abundance: -
v_gene: TRBV27
d_gene: -
j_gene: TRBJ2-5
CDR3aa: CASSPHYAQETQYF
CDR3nt: TGTGCCAGCAGTCCTCACTACGCCCAAGAGACCCAGTACTTC

abundance: -
v_gene: TRBV20-1
d_gene: -
j_gene: TRBJ1-1
CDR3aa: CSASRGNTEAFF
CDR3nt: TGCAGTGCTAGTAGGGGGAACACTGAAGCTTTCTTT

abundance: -
v_gene: TRBV7-3
d_gene: TRBD2
j_gene: TRBJ2-1
CDR3aa: CASASGSYNEQFF
CDR3nt: TGTGCCAGCGCGAGCGGGAGTTACAATGAGCAGTTCTTC

abundance: -
v_gene: TRBV29-1
d_gene: TRBD1
j_gene: TRBJ2-5
CDR3aa: CSVEGQSWETQYF
CDR3nt: TGCAGCGTTGAGGGACAGAGCTGGGAGACCCAGTACTTC

abundance: -
v_gene: TRBV6-5
d_gene: -
j_gene: TRBJ2-1
CDR3aa: CASSYLGAEQFF
CDR3nt: TGTGCCAGCAGTTACCTGGGGGCCGAGCAGTTCTTC

abundance: -
v_gene: TRBV7-2
d_gene: TRBD2
j_gene: TRBJ2-1
CDR3aa: CASSLEGRVDEQFF
CDR3nt: TGTGCCAGCAGCTTAGAGGGGAGGGTCGATGAGCAGTTCTTC

abundance: -
v_gene: TRBV28
d_gene: -
j_gene: TRBJ2-5
CDR3aa: CASSAGKETQYF
CDR3nt: TGTGCCAGCAGTGCGGGGAAAGAGACCCAGTACTTC

abundance: -
v_gene: TRBV27
d_gene: TRBD1
j_gene: TRBJ2-1
CDR3aa: CASSRPRTGVHEQFF
CDR3nt: TGTGCCAGCAGCCGCCCGAGGACAGGGGTTCATGAGCAGTTCTTC

abundance: -
v_gene: TRBV9
d_gene: -
j_gene: TRBJ2-1
CDR3aa: CASSVSGLQRGGEQFF
CDR3nt: TGTGCCAGCAGCGTCTCGGGACTCCAGAGGGGGGGTGAGCAGTTCTTC

abundance: -
v_gene: TRBV30
d_gene: -
j_gene: TRBJ1-2
CDR3aa: CAWSAPGLLIRGGYTF
CDR3nt: TGTGCCTGGAGTGCTCCGGGACTTCTAATTCGGGGGGGCTACACCTTC

abundance: -
v_gene: TRBV28
d_gene: -
j_gene: TRBJ1-1
CDR3aa: CASSLYLDTEAFF
CDR3nt: TGTGCCAGCAGTTTATACCTAGATACTGAAGCTTTCTTT

abundance: -
v_gene: TRBV7-2
d_gene: TRBD1
j_gene: TRBJ1-1
CDR3aa: CASSFTGVVTEAFF
CDR3nt: TGTGCCAGCAGCTTCACAGGGGTGGTCACTGAAGCTTTCTTT